The 16 T cell receptor beta chains below come from one sample, sequenced in a study of tumor and adjacent non-tumor tissue in lung cancer. Three rounds of nested PCR, following a modified ARM-PCR protocol, produced the TCRbeta library. TCRdb re-called the multiplex PCR reads through MiXCR, storing one row per CDR3 protein. The sample contains over 100,000 distinct CDR3 sequences, roughly 73% of which appear only once. This sample's RNA came from whole unsorted tissue. The specimen sequenced was lung tumor tissue. Receptor source: a woman between 55 and 75 years old with non-small cell lung cancer.

This clonotype was recorded a few times. Possible read error: a much larger clone is one base away. The rearrangement links TRBV6-1 to TRBJ1-1, with unresolved D. CDR3 length equals 12 residues. Germline loops: CDR1 MNHNS, CDR2 SASEGT. The CDR3 DNA sequence: TGTGCCAACAGTGAAGCTACGTCTGAAGCTTTCTTT. Its translation is CANSEATSEAFF.

This clonotype was detected many times. J is TRBJ2-7 and V is TRBV29-1; D perhaps matches TRBD1 (5 bases). Per germline, CDR1 SQVTM and CDR2 ANQGSEA. Trimming left V 7 bases short and J 6 bases short, with 22 bases between. This CDR3 is 14 amino acids long. The CDR3 reads CSAAKGFSLTEQYF. CDR3 DNA sequence: TGCAGCGCTGCCAAGGGGTTTTCCCTTACCGAGCAGTACTTC.

The J gene is TRBJ1-2, the V gene TRBV11-1; D call uncertain. V was trimmed by 7 bases and J by 6 bases, leaving 18 bases between them. CDR3 length: 14 residues. The germline V gene has CDR1 SGHAT and CDR2 FQDESV (reference sequence). In DNA form, the CDR3 reads TGTGCCAGCAACTCACAGTGCCCGCTCCATGGCTACACCTTC. Translating gives CASNSQCPLHGYTF.

Regarding this clonotype: A read error may account for a junction end that differs from germline. The chain has TRBV11-2 and TRBJ2-3; D is possibly TRBD1 (6 bases). This CDR3 is built from 13 residues. Germline CDR1 is SGHAT and CDR2 is FQNNGV. The CDR3 DNA is TGTGCCAGCAGCATAGAGGGCGTGGGGACACAGTATTTT. This sequence encodes CASSIEGVGTQYF.

With respect to this clonotype: The CDR3 ends on some other residue instead of the conserved phenylalanine or tryptophan, so this is likely a read error. CDR3 amino acids: CVTRLAGGDLLEQYS. CDR3 bases: TGTGTCACCCGGCTAGCGGGGGGGGATCTTCTCGAGCAGTACTCC. The rearrangement uses TRBV10-3 and TRBJ2-7, with 12 bases fitting TRBD2. Germline-derived CDR1 and CDR2 are ENHRY and SYGVKD. The CDR3 covers 15 residues.

About this clonotype itself: Germline is not matched at one junction end, which may reflect a read error. V is TRBV6-5 and J is TRBJ2-7, with D uncertain. Germline V gene sequence: CDR1 MNHEY, CDR2 SVGAGI. The CDR3 totals 15 residues. The CDR3 protein is CASSNSNPGNYEQYF. CDR3 sequence (DNA): TGTGCCAGCAGTAACTCGAACCCCGGAAACTACGAGCAGTACTTC.

The genes are TRBV20-1 and TRBJ2-5; D remains unclear. Germline assignment: CDR1 DFQATT and CDR2 SNEGSKA (reference sequence). Deletions cut 1 base from V and 4 bases from J, with 10 bases between. The CDR3 extends over 13 amino acids. The CDR3 spells CSARVSVGETQYF. The CDR3 nucleotides are TGCAGTGCTAGAGTCAGTGTAGGAGAGACCCAGTACTTC.

Of note for this clonotype: Given a much more abundant clone one base away, this may be a read error. The chain has TRBV29-1 and TRBJ2-5; the D gene could be TRBD1 or TRBD2 (6 bases each). CDR3 length: 15 amino acids. Germline CDR1 and CDR2: SQVTM and ANQGSEA. The chain's CDR3 is CSVNRGRGTLEIQYF. Here the CDR3 DNA reads TGCAGCGTAAACCGGGGGCGCGGGACCTTGGAGATCCAGTACTTC.

The sample holds a few counts of this clonotype. This rearrangement joins TRBV29-1 to TRBJ2-3; D is perhaps TRBD2 (5 bases). CDR1 and CDR2 (germline): SQVTM, ANQGSEA. Trimming pared 3 bases from V and 3 bases from J, leaving 13 bases between. The CDR3 is made up of 14 amino acids. The CDR3 here is CSVEMGVVTDTQYF. Here the CDR3 DNA reads TGCAGCGTTGAGATGGGAGTGGTGACAGATACGCAGTATTTT.

In regard to this clonotype: In this CDR3 the conserved last residue, phenylalanine or tryptophan, is missing, so a read error is likely. The chain links TRBV4-3 to TRBJ2-2; D gene uncertain. Germline V gives CDR1 LGHNA, CDR2 YSLEER. CDR3 length equals 17 residues. For the CDR3, the DNA is TGCGCCAACAGCCAAGAAACCCATACGGCGAACACCGGGGAGCTGTTTTTA. Translating gives CANSQETHTANTGELFL.

This sequence joins TRBV6-6 and TRBJ2-7; D possibly uses TRBD1 or TRBD2 (5 bases each). Germline CDR1 MNHNY, CDR2 SVGAGI (reference sequence). V gave up 5 bases and J gave up 6 bases, with 20 bases separating them. CDR3 length: 15 residues. CDR3 loop: CASSRQTGGNCEQYF. The CDR3 DNA sequence: TGTGCCAGCAGTCGCCAGACTGGGGGAAACTGCGAGCAGTACTTC.

As to this clonotype: A read error may produce the germline difference seen at one junction end. The chain is built from TRBV19 and TRBJ1-5, with unresolved D. The CDR3 has 16 residues. Germline CDR1 is LNHDA and CDR2 is SQIVND (reference sequence). In nucleotides, the CDR3 is TGTGCCAGTGGTATTTCCCTTTCAAATAGCAATCAGCCCCAGCATTTT. Translated, it gives CASGISLSNSNQPQHF. The full variable domain, its missing parts supplied by reference TRBV19 and TRBJ1-5, is DGGITQSPKYLFRKEGQNVTLSCEQNLNHDAMYWYRQDPGQGLRLIYYSQIVNDFQKGDIAEGYSVSREKKESFPLTVTSAQKNPTAFYLCASGISLSNSNQPQHFGDGTRLSIL.

As to this clonotype: This sequence may be a read error, since a much larger clone differs from it by one base. V gene TRBV20-1 combines with J gene TRBJ2-3; D is perhaps TRBD1 or TRBD2 (5 bases each). V was shortened by 5 bases and J by 5 bases, with 20 bases between the two germline ends. The CDR3 is 15 amino acids. Germline lookup yields CDR1 DFQATT and CDR2 SNEGSKA (reference sequence). CDR3 residues: CSAQTGTKPLDTQYF. The DNA for the CDR3 is TGCAGTGCTCAGACCGGGACCAAACCCCTAGATACGCAGTATTTT.

The rearrangement joins TRBV30 to TRBJ1-2, with unresolved D. The germline V gene encodes CDR1 GTSNPN and CDR2 SVGIG (reference sequence). The CDR3 has 18 residues. V gave up 2 bases and J gave up 6 bases, with 28 bases separating them. CDR3 DNA sequence: TGTGCCTGGAGTAAAAATCCATCTACGGGGTTTTTGCACCATGGCTACACCTTC. Translating gives CAWSKNPSTGFLHHGYTF. Full variable domain (missing parts from reference TRBV30 and TRBJ1-2): SQTIHQWPATLVQPVGSPLSLECTVEGTSNPNLYWYRQAAGRGLQLLFYSVGIGQISSEVPQNLSASRPQDRQFILSSKKLLLSDSGFYLCAWSKNPSTGFLHHGYTFGSGTRLTVV.

Concerning this clonotype: The CDR3 end shows no conserved phenylalanine or tryptophan, and so a read error is likely. The chain uses TRBV11-2 and TRBJ2-3; D is perhaps TRBD1 or TRBD2 (5 bases each). The CDR3 consists of 15 residues. Trimming pared 5 bases from V and 5 bases from J, leaving 17 bases between. Germline CDR1 SGHAT, CDR2 FQNNGV. The CDR3: CASSASGTAIDTQYI. The CDR3 DNA reads as TGTGCCAGCAGCGCCTCCGGGACGGCCATAGATACGCAGTATATT.

This clonotype was detected a few times. Its ends do not fully match the called genes, so a read error is possible. The genes are TRBV5-6 and TRBJ2-7; no reliable D call. Germline V CDR1 and CDR2: SGHDT, YYEEEE. The CDR3 contains 14 residues. In DNA, the CDR3 is TGTTCCAGCACCCACCGACGACTGCCCTATGAGCAGTACTTC. Protein product: CSSTHRRLPYEQYF.